The next 30 T cell receptor beta chains were all read from a single sample in a study of spatial heterogeneity in lung cancer. TCRdb fed the 5' RACE reads into MiXCR, producing one record per CDR3 protein. This table has about 38,000 distinct CDR3 sequences, less than 5.5% appearing once. Time point specified: sample taken at primary tumor resection. Unsorted whole RNA of tumor, nontumor lung or frozen PBMC was sequenced. The source material was PBMCs, sampled at surgery. All receptors derive from a female donor with early-stage non-small cell lung cancer.

This clonotype was picked up many times. The chain joins TRBV5-1 to TRBJ2-7; D is uncertain. V lost 0 bases to trimming and J lost 7 bases, with 11 bases between them. The CDR3 consists of 13 residues. Germline V gene lookup returns CDR1 SGHRS and CDR2 YFSETQ. CDR3 sequence: CASSLAETWEQYF. In DNA form, the CDR3 reads TGCGCCAGCAGCTTGGCCGAGACCTGGGAGCAGTACTTC. Filled out from reference TRBV5-1 and TRBJ2-7, the complete variable domain reads KAGVTQTPRYLIKTRGQQVTLSCSPISGHRSVSWYQQTPGQGLQFLFEYFSETQRNKGNFPGRFSGRQFSNSRSEMNVSTLELGDSALYLCASSLAETWEQYFGPGTRLTVT.

This clonotype was seen at least ten times. The V gene is TRBV25-1, the J gene TRBJ1-1; D ambiguous. The CDR3 length is 11 residues. Trimming took 6 bases from V and 5 from J, leaving 7 bases between them. Germline CDR1 is MGHDK and CDR2 is SYGVNS. In nucleotides, the CDR3 is TGTGCCAGCAGCCGTGGGACTGAAGCTTTCTTT. This translates into CASSRGTEAFF.

This chain uses TRBV7-9 with TRBJ1-4; 10 nucleotides match TRBD1. With 5 bases clipped from V and 8 bases from J, the junction kept 20 bases outside the gene matches. Germline V gene data show CDR1 as SEHNR and CDR2 as FQNEAQ (reference sequence). The CDR3 extends over 19 amino acids. DNA for the CDR3: TGTGCCAGCAGCCCCTGGCGACAGGGGGCTGGGTTAGAGGACGAAAAACTGTTTTTT. Protein product: CASSPWRQGAGLEDEKLFF.

In its sample, this clonotype was seen a few times. This chain joins TRBV5-1 and TRBJ2-2, with D perhaps assigned TRBD1 or TRBD2 (5 bases each). Germline V gene sequence: CDR1 SGHRS, CDR2 YFSETQ. The ends were cut back, 6 bases at V and 7 bases at J, with 13 bases in the middle. The CDR3 runs 13 residues. CDR3 DNA: TGCGCCAGCACCCCTGGGGGAGTCGGGGAGCTGTTTTTT. Translating gives CASTPGGVGELFF.

This clonotype was counted between two and nine times. The V and J genes are TRBV3-1 and TRBJ2-5; 13 bases are a match to TRBD2. The CDR3 is 16 amino acids. Germline CDR1 is LGHDT and CDR2 is YNNKEL (reference sequence). The ends lost 6 bases at V and 1 base at J; junction bases unmatched: 5. The DNA of the CDR3 is TGTGCCAGCAGGCGTACTAGCGGGGGGGGCCAAGAGACCCAGTACTTC. Translating it yields CASRRTSGGGQETQYF.

This clonotype was seen a few times. The chain is built from TRBV6-5 and TRBJ1-1, with D uncertain. V shed 6 bases and J shed 0 bases, with 11 bases lying between them. The CDR3 covers 14 residues. CDR1 is MNHEY, CDR2 SVGAGI, per germline. CDR3 in DNA: TGTGCCAGCAGCGCCGGGAGGCTGAACACTGAAGCTTTCTTT. Translating it yields CASSAGRLNTEAFF.

The table lists this clonotype with many counts. The J gene is TRBJ2-5, the V gene TRBV12-3 or TRBV12-4, with D possibly TRBD1 on 6 matching bases. V was clipped by 6 bases and J by 1 base, with 15 bases between them. The CDR3 covers 15 residues. CDR3 amino acids: CASRENAGVQETQYF. CDR3 nucleotide sequence: TGTGCCAGCAGGGAAAATGCAGGGGTCCAAGAGACCCAGTACTTC.

This clonotype was observed at least ten times. This sequence joins TRBV29-1 and TRBJ2-7, with D possibly TRBD1 on 5 matching bases. Trimming shortened V by 3 bases and J by 0 bases, and 6 bases separated the two germline ends. The CDR3 length is 12 residues. Germline V gene sequence: CDR1 SQVTM, CDR2 ANQGSEA. CDR3 protein: CSVDDSSYEQYF. The CDR3 DNA sequence: TGCAGCGTTGACGACAGCTCCTACGAGCAGTACTTC.

In this sample, this clonotype turned up many times. This chain connects TRBV5-5 to TRBJ2-7; TRBD1 is a possible D gene (5 bases). CDR3 length: 14 amino acids. Trimming left V 6 bases short and J 0 bases short, with 13 bases between. Germline lookup yields CDR1 SGHKS and CDR2 YYEKEE (reference sequence). The DNA of the CDR3 is TGTGCCAGCACCCAGACAGCGAGCTCCTACGAGCAGTACTTC. It yields the protein CASTQTASSYEQYF. The full variable domain, its missing parts supplied by reference TRBV5-5 and TRBJ2-7, is DAGVTQSPTHLIKTRGQQVTLRCSPISGHKSVSWYQQVLGQGPQFIFQYYEKEERGRGNFPDRFSARQFPNYSSELNVNALLLGDSALYLCASTQTASSYEQYFGPGTRLTVT.

This clonotype was picked up many times. This rearrangement joins TRBV25-1 to TRBJ1-1, with D unclear. V lost 2 bases and J lost 10, with 8 bases in between. The CDR3 runs 11 residues. Germline CDR1 and CDR2: MGHDK and SYGVNS. The CDR3 loop is CASSEVGGAFF. DNA for the CDR3: TGTGCCAGCAGTGAAGTCGGAGGAGCTTTCTTT.

This clonotype was recorded a few times. This rearrangement joins TRBV4-1 to TRBJ2-7, with D perhaps TRBD2 (6 bases). The V gene's germline CDR1 is MGHRA and CDR2 YSYEKL. CDR3 size: 15 residues. V lost 0 bases, J lost 3 bases, and 12 bases lay in between. The CDR3 is CASSQDRGTGYEQYF. CDR3 nucleotide sequence: TGCGCCAGCAGCCAAGACCGGGGGACCGGCTACGAGCAGTACTTC.

The chain joins TRBV7-9 to TRBJ1-5; tentatively, D is TRBD1 (6 bases). This CDR3 comprises 17 residues. The V end was cut by 1 base, the J end by 2 bases, with 15 bases between. CDR1 and CDR2 from the germline V gene are SEHNR and FQNEAQ (reference sequence). In DNA form, the CDR3 reads TGTGCCAGCAGCTTAGGGGTCGGAGCAGGGGGCAATCAGCCCCAGCATTTT. Translation gives CASSLGVGAGGNQPQHF.

Many counts were recorded for this clonotype. The CDR3, as DNA: TGTGCCAGCAGTTTAGACAGGATGAACACTGAAGCTTTCTTT. It yields the protein CASSLDRMNTEAFF. The chain is built from TRBV2 and TRBJ1-1; D is possibly TRBD1 (6 bases). Germline values: CDR1 SNHLY, CDR2 FYNNEI. The CDR3 spans 14 residues. Trimming removed 5 bases at V and 0 bases at J, with 10 bases between. The full variable domain, rest sourced from reference TRBV2 and TRBJ1-1, is EPEVTQTPSHQVTQMGQEVILRCVPISNHLYFYWYRQILGQKVEFLVSFYNNEISEKSEIFDDQFSVERPDGSNFTLKIRSTKLEDSAMYFCASSLDRMNTEAFFGQGTRLTVV.

The chain is built from TRBV5-1 and TRBJ1-1; no clear D. The germline gives CDR1 SGHRS, CDR2 YFSETQ. The length of the CDR3 is 17 residues. V dropped 0 bases and J dropped 0 bases, with 15 bases sitting between them. DNA of the CDR3: TGCGCCAGCAGCTTGGGGGCAGCCCCTCTAATGAACACTGAAGCTTTCTTT. This codes for CASSLGAAPLMNTEAFF.

The sample holds many counts of this clonotype. The rearrangement links TRBV6-5 to TRBJ2-3; maybe TRBD2 (7 bases). The CDR3 consists of 16 residues. Germline V gene sequence: CDR1 MNHEY, CDR2 SVGAGI. Trimming removed 1 base from V and 1 base from J, with 12 bases in between. In DNA form, the CDR3 reads TGTGCCAGCAGTTACTGGCGGGGGCCGGGCACAGATACGCAGTATTTT. Its protein is CASSYWRGPGTDTQYF.

The V call is TRBV27, the J call TRBJ2-5; no firm D call. This CDR3 has 14 amino acids. The V gene's germline CDR1 is MNHEY and CDR2 SMNVEV (reference sequence). V lost 0 bases to trimming and J lost 0 bases, with 5 bases between them. The CDR3 region has the DNA TGTGCCAGCAGTTTATCCAGATACCAAGAGACCCAGTACTTC. Protein sequence: CASSLSRYQETQYF.

The V call is TRBV5-4, the J call TRBJ2-6; D is unclear. V lost 4 bases and J lost 1, with 9 bases in between. Germline CDR1 SGHNT, CDR2 YYREEE (reference sequence). CDR3 length: 15 amino acids. This CDR3 reads CASSLPGSGANVLTF. In DNA form, the CDR3 reads TGTGCCAGCAGCCTACCCGGGTCTGGGGCCAACGTCCTGACTTTC.

V and J are TRBV6-1 and TRBJ2-1, with 10 nucleotides matching TRBD2. In germline, CDR1 is MNHNS, CDR2 SASEGT. The CDR3 totals 14 residues. The ends lost 11 bases at V and 4 bases at J; junction bases unmatched: 8. The CDR3 loop reads CARSPSGRYNEQFF. In DNA, the CDR3 is TGTGCCCGATCACCTAGCGGGAGATACAATGAGCAGTTCTTC.

This clonotype was seen ten or more times. The chain combines TRBV4-3 with TRBJ1-2; the D gene is possibly TRBD1 (5 bases). Looked up from germline, CDR1 is LGHNA and CDR2 is YSLEER. V gave up 3 bases and J gave up 4 bases, with 12 bases separating them. CDR3 size: 14 residues. The CDR3 loop reads CASSHEQAFYGYTF. CDR3 coding DNA: TGCGCCAGCAGCCACGAACAGGCATTCTATGGCTACACCTTC.

Many counts were recorded for this clonotype. The V call is TRBV20-1, the J call TRBJ2-7, with no clear D. The CDR3 length is 15 residues. V gave up 3 bases and J gave up 6 bases, with 21 bases separating them. From germline, CDR1 is DFQATT and CDR2 SNEGSKA (reference sequence). For the CDR3, the DNA is TGCAGTGCTAGCTCTCTTAGGGCCCCTTCGGGCGAGCAGTACTTC. This gives the protein CSASSLRAPSGEQYF.

Ten or more counts support this clonotype. The rearrangement links TRBV12-3 or TRBV12-4 to TRBJ2-7; D could derive from TRBD1 or TRBD2 (5 bases each). V was pared by 5 bases and J by 2 bases, with 13 bases between. The CDR3 runs to 14 residues. Here the CDR3 reads CASSQPGPPYEQYF. CDR3 in DNA: TGTGCCAGCAGTCAGCCGGGACCCCCCTACGAGCAGTACTTC.

This clonotype appeared many times. The rearrangement uses TRBV27 and TRBJ2-5, with 7 positions matching TRBD1. Germline V gene sequence: CDR1 MNHEY, CDR2 SMNVEV (reference sequence). V lost 3 bases and J lost 1; bases outside the gene matches: 2. This CDR3 is 14 amino acids long. The CDR3 sequence is CASSFRDSQETQYF. Written as DNA, the CDR3 is TGTGCCAGCAGTTTTAGGGACAGCCAAGAGACCCAGTACTTC.

The sample holds a few counts of this clonotype. The V call is TRBV6-2 or TRBV6-3, the J call TRBJ2-7, with 11 positions matching TRBD2. CDR1 is MNHEY, CDR2 SVGEGT, per germline. V lost 6 bases and J lost 3; bases outside the gene matches: 7. This CDR3 has 15 residues. The CDR3 DNA reads TGTGCCAGCAGGCCTTTACTAGCGGGGGACTACGAGCAGTACTTC. This translates into CASRPLLAGDYEQYF.

Ten or more counts support this clonotype. The chain joins TRBV7-6 to TRBJ1-3; no reliable D call. Germline assignment: CDR1 SGHVS and CDR2 FNYEAQ. The CDR3 covers 11 residues. Trimming removed 1 base from V and 5 bases from J, with 0 bases in between. The chain's CDR3 is CASSLGNTIYF. The CDR3 bases are TGTGCCAGCAGCTTAGGAAACACCATATATTTT.

This clonotype has ten or more counts. V and J are TRBV9 and TRBJ1-1; TRBD1 is a possible D gene (5 bases). Trimming stripped 0 bases from V and 5 bases from J, with 14 bases between. In germline, CDR1 is SGDLS, CDR2 YYNGEE. The CDR3 covers 15 residues. CDR3 residues: CASSVDPGRGTEAFF. As DNA, the CDR3 is TGTGCCAGCAGCGTAGACCCAGGGCGGGGGACTGAAGCTTTCTTT.

This clonotype was observed many times. The chain couples TRBV19 to TRBJ1-5; tentatively, D is TRBD1 (6 bases). Germline CDR1 LNHDA, CDR2 SQIVND (reference sequence). This CDR3 contains 16 residues. V was trimmed by 6 bases and J by 2 bases, leaving 17 bases between them. DNA for the CDR3: TGTGCCAGTAGGGTCCTGGGGGCAATGGGCAATCAGCCCCAGCATTTT. This gives the protein CASRVLGAMGNQPQHF.

The chain joins TRBV5-4 to TRBJ2-7, with D tentatively TRBD1 or TRBD2 (5 bases each). CDR1 SGHNT and CDR2 YYREEE come from the germline V gene (reference sequence). This CDR3 spans 15 amino acids. V was cut by 5 bases and J by 2 bases, with 17 bases left in between. For the CDR3, the DNA is TGTGCCAGCAGTCATAAACGGGACGGCCCCTACGAGCAGTACTTC. Protein sequence: CASSHKRDGPYEQYF.

This clonotype was observed many times. The gene calls are TRBV20-1 and TRBJ2-3, with D perhaps matching TRBD2 (5 bases). CDR1 is DFQATT and CDR2 is SNEGSKA in the germline V gene (reference sequence). Trimming stripped 6 bases from V and 3 bases from J, with 19 bases between. The CDR3 sequence is 15 residues long. This chain's CDR3 is CSATNPSRGTDTQYF. CDR3 DNA: TGCAGTGCCACAAACCCTAGCCGGGGAACAGATACGCAGTATTTT.

This clonotype was counted many times. This chain joins TRBV9 and TRBJ1-1; maybe TRBD1 (5 bases). V was trimmed by 0 bases and J by 5 bases, leaving 20 bases between them. The germline gives CDR1 SGDLS, CDR2 YYNGEE. The CDR3 covers 17 residues. CDR3 coding DNA: TGTGCCAGCAGCGTAGGTCCGGGAGGGACCATGGGAACTGAAGCTTTCTTT. As protein: CASSVGPGGTMGTEAFF.

On this clonotype itself: It may be a read error: a sequence one base away is much more abundant. The chain couples TRBV28 to TRBJ1-2; a weak D match, TRBD1 (5 bases). CDR1 and CDR2 from the germline V gene are MDHEN and SYDVKM. The CDR3 length is 14 residues. V gave up 1 base and J gave up 6 bases, with 12 bases separating them. CDR3 amino acids: CASSLSGMVHGYTF. The CDR3 coding sequence is TGTGCCAGCAGTTTATCAGGGATGGTCCATGGCTACACCTTC.